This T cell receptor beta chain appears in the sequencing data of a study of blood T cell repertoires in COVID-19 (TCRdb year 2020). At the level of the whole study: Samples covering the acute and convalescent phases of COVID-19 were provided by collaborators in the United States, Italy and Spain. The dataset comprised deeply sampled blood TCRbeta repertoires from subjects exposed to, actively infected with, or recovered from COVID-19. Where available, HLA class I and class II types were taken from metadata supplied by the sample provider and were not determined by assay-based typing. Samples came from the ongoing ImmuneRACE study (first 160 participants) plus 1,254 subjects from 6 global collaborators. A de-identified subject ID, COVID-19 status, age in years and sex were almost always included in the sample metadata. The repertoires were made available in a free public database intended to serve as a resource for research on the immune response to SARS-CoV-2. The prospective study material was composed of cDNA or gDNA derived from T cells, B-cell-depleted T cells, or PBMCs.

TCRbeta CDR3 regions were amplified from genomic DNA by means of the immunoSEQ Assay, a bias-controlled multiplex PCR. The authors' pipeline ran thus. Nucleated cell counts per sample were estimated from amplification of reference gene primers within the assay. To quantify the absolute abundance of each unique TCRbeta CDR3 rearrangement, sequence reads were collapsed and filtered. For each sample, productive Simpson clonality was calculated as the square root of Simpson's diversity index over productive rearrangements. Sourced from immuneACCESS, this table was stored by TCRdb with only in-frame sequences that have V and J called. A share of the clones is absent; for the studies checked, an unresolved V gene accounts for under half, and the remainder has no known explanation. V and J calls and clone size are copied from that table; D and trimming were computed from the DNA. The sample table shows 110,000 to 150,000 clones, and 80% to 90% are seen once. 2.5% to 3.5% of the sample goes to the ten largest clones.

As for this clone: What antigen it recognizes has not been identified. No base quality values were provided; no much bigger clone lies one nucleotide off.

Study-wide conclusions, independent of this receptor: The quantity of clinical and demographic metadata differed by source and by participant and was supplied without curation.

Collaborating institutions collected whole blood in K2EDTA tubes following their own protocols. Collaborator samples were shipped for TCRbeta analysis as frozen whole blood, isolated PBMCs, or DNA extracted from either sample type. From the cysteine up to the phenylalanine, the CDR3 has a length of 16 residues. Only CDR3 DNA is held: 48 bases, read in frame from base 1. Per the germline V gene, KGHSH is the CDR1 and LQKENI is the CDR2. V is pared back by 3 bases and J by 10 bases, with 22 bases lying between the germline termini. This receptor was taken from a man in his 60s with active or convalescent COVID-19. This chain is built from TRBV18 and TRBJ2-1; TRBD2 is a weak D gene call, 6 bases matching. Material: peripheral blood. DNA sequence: TGTGCCAGCTCACCGGGCGGGGCAACTATCCCAGGGGAGCAGTTCTTC. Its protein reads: CASSPGGATIPGEQFF. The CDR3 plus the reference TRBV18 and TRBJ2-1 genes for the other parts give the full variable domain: NAGVMQNPRHLVRRRGQEARLRCSPMKGHSHVYWYRQLPEEGLKFMVYLQKENIIDESGMPKERFSAEFPKEGPSILRIQQVVRGDSAAYFCASSPGGATIPGEQFFGPGTRLTVL.